This TCR beta chain comes out of a study of cytomegalovirus exposure and HLA in healthy donors. Study conclusions and caveats: Published work reported that the classifier diagnosed cytomegalovirus status with high specificity and sensitivity. Rarity held for most TCR sequences, but there were some public TCRs that occurred in many donors.

The method was immunoSEQ multiplex PCR; TCRdb's version includes in-frame clones alone and lacks a portion of them. In the table there are about 140,000 clones, about 94% of which are singletons. On this clone: Its antigen is as yet unknown.

There are 16 residues in the CDR3. The germline gives CDR1 SGHRS, CDR2 YFSETQ. V lost 4 bases to trimming and J lost 1 base; unmatched junction nucleotides: 6. The receptor's source is a man aged 18 to 30 in good health and CMV-seropositive. Sequenced input: PBMCs. V gene TRBV5-1 combines with J gene TRBJ2-2, with 8 bases fitting TRBD1. The CDR3 reads CASSHGDRGNTGELFF. DNA of the CDR3: TGCGCCAGCAGCCATGGCGACAGGGGGAACACCGGGGAGCTGTTTTTT. The variable domain in full, with the rest retrieved from reference TRBV5-1 and TRBJ2-2, is KAGVTQTPRYLIKTRGQQVTLSCSPISGHRSVSWYQQTPGQGLQFLFEYFSETQRNKGNFPGRFSGRQFSNSRSEMNVSTLELGDSALYLCASSHGDRGNTGELFFGEGSRLTVL.